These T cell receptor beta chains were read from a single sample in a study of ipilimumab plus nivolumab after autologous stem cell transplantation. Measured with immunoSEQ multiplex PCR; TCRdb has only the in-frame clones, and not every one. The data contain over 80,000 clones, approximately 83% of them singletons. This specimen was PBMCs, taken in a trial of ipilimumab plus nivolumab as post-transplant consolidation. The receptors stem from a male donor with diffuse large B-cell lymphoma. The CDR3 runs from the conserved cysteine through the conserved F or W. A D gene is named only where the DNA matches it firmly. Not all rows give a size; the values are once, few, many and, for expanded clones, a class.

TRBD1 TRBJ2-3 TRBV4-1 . CASSQVLSGTGSADTQYF TGCGCCAGCAGCCAAGTCCTATCCGGGACAGGGTCGGCAGATACGCAGTATTTT
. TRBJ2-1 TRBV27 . CARSERGGKGSYNEQFF TGTGCCAGGTCTGAAAGGGGGGGGAAGGGTTCCTACAATGAGCAGTTCTTC
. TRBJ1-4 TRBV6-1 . CASSPPGVGGEKLFF TGTGCCAGCAGTCCCCCAGGGGTTGGAGGAGAAAAACTGTTTTTT
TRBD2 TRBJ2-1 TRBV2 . CASMGIAGGREQFF TGTGCCAGCATGGGAATAGCGGGGGGGCGAGAGCAGTTCTTC
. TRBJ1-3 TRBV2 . CASSGTVNTIYF TGTGCCAGCAGTGGGACGGTAAACACCATATATTTT
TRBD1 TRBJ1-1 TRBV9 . CASSKTGGNEAFF TGTGCCAGCAGCAAGACAGGGGGGAATGAAGCTTTCTTT
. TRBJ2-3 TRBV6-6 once CASSPGSRLGDTQYF TGTGCCAGCAGTCCCGGCAGCCGTTTAGGGGATACGCAGTATTTT
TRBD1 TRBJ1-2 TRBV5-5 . CASSLGYRGSYGYTF TGTGCCAGCAGCTTGGGTTACAGGGGGTCCTATGGCTACACCTTC
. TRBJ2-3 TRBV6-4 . CASSDSPDTQYF TGTGCCAGCAGTGACTCACCCGATACGCAGTATTTT
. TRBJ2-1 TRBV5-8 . CASNKQYNEQFF TGTGCCAGCAACAAGCAGTACAATGAGCAGTTCTTC
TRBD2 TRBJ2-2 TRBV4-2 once CASSHTSGGVLNTGELFF TGTGCCAGCAGCCACACTAGCGGGGGGGTATTAAACACCGGGGAGCTGTTTTTT
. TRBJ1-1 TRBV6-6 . CASKGRDPNTEAFF TGTGCCAGTAAGGGTCGGGACCCGAACACTGAAGCTTTCTTT
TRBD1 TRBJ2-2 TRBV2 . CASSPQGESGELFF TGTGCCAGCAGTCCACAGGGGGAAAGCGGGGAGCTGTTTTTT
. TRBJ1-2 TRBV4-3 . CASSQDTLGWNGYTF TGCGCCAGCAGCCAAGATACCCTGGGGTGGAATGGCTACACCTTC
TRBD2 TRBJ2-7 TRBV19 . CASSIQAGSHEQYF TGTGCCAGTAGTATTCAAGCGGGGAGCCACGAGCAGTACTTC
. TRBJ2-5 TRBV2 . CASSVGGLETQYF TGTGCCAGCAGTGTGGGGGGCCTGGAGACCCAGTACTTC
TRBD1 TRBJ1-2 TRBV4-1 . CASSQPTGGGNYGYTF TGCGCCAGCAGCCAGCCCACAGGGGGGGGGAACTATGGCTACACCTTC
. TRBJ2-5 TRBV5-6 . CASSWTGGPTRETQYF TGTGCCAGCAGCTGGACGGGTGGCCCAACCCGAGAGACCCAGTACTTC
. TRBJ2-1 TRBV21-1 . CAIPRGLAIYNEQFF TGTGCCATCCCCCGGGGACTAGCGATATACAATGAGCAGTTCTTC
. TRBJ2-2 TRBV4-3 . CASSLGTSYTGELFF TGCGCCAGCAGCCTAGGGACGTCGTACACCGGGGAGCTGTTTTTT
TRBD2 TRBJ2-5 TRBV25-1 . CASSGVGLAAETQYF TGTGCCAGCAGTGGGGTGGGACTAGCGGCAGAGACCCAGTACTTC
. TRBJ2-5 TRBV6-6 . CASSLGYQETQYF TGTGCCAGCAGTTTAGGCTACCAAGAGACCCAGTACTTC
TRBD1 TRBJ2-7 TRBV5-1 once CASSLVLTGTAIYEQYF TGCGCCAGCAGCTTGGTACTTACCGGGACAGCTATCTACGAGCAGTACTTC
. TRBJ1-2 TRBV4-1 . CASSQAPGENYGYTF TGCGCCAGCAGCCAAGCCCCGGGGGAGAACTATGGCTACACCTTC
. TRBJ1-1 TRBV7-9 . CASSLAEVGRAFF TGTGCCAGCAGCTTAGCGGAGGTGGGCCGAGCTTTCTTT
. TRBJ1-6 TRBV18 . CASSPQGTPVDSPLHF TGTGCCAGCTCACCACAGGGTACCCCTGTTGATTCACCCCTCCACTTT
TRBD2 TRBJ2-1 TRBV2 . CASSDPAASGGLLGEQFF TGTGCCAGCAGCGACCCCGCCGCTAGCGGGGGCCTCCTCGGTGAGCAGTTCTTC
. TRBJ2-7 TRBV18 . CASSPLGGKSSYEQYF TGTGCCAGCTCACCCCTCGGGGGAAAGAGCTCCTACGAGCAGTACTTC
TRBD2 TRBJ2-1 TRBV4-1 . CASSQDALAGRYPYNEQFF TGCGCCAGCAGCCAAGACGCCCTAGCGGGGAGGTATCCTTACAATGAGCAGTTCTTC
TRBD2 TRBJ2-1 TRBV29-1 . CSHSGRGGRNEQFF TGCAGCCATTCCGGGCGGGGGGGGCGCAATGAGCAGTTCTTC
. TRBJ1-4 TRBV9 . CASSPGTPGVEKLFF TGTGCCAGCAGCCCCGGGACACCCGGAGTGGAAAAACTGTTTTTT
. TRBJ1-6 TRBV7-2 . CASSFNRDSSPLHF TGTGCCAGCAGCTTTAACAGGGATAGTTCACCCCTCCACTTT
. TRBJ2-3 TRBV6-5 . CASSYSKGTPTDTQYF TGTGCCAGCAGTTACTCGAAGGGGACGCCCACAGATACGCAGTATTTT
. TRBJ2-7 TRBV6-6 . CASSYSDTTYEQYF TGTGCCAGCAGTTACTCTGACACCACCTACGAGCAGTACTTC
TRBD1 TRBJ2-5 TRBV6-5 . CASSYGYQTGAQYF TGTGCCAGCAGTTACGGTTACCAAACAGGGGCCCAGTACTTC
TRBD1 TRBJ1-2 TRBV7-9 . CASSLGTGGKDYGYTF TGTGCCAGCAGCTTAGGGACAGGGGGTAAAGACTATGGCTACACCTTC
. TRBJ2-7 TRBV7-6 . CASSPFIAGRSSYEQYF TGTGCCAGCAGCCCATTTATTGCGGGGAGAAGCTCCTACGAGCAGTACTTC
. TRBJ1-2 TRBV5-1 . CASRQEEGYGYTF TGCGCCAGCAGACAGGAGGAGGGCTATGGCTACACCTTC
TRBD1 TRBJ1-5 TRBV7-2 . CASSLGGPGGIKPQHF TGTGCCAGCAGCTTAGGAGGCCCAGGGGGCATCAAGCCCCAGCATTTT
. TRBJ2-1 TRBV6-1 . CASSEMDSDNEQFF TGTGCCAGCAGTGAAATGGACAGTGACAATGAGCAGTTCTTC
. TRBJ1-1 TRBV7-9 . CASSLGSRRTEAFF TGTGCCAGCAGCTTAGGATCGAGGCGGACTGAAGCTTTCTTT
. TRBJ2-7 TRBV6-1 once CASTLGPGNEQYF TGTGCCAGCACCCTAGGACCAGGGAACGAGCAGTACTTC
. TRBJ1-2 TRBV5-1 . CASSLFTTNYGYTF TGCGCCAGCAGCTTGTTTACGACTAACTATGGCTACACCTTC
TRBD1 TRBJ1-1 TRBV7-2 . CASSVPGQGPEAFF TGTGCCAGCAGCGTACCGGGACAGGGTCCCGAAGCTTTCTTT